Shown below are 26 T cell receptor beta chains from a single sample sequenced in a study of blood T cell repertoires in COVID-19. TCRdb's copy holds only in-frame clones and misses some; the assay was immunoSEQ multiplex PCR. Among about 200,000 clones listed, about 88% were seen once. Sequenced input: peripheral blood. These TCRs come from a man aged 45-60 years with COVID-19, enrolled during active disease.

The chain recombines TRBV11-1 with TRBJ1-1, with D possibly being TRBD1 (6 bases). CDR1 is SGHAT and CDR2 is FQDESV in the germline V gene (reference sequence). Trimming pared 8 bases from V and 0 bases from J, leaving 13 bases between. The CDR3 is made up of 14 amino acids. CDR3 residues: CASRHREMNTEAFF. In DNA, the CDR3 is TGTGCCAGCCGACACAGGGAAATGAACACTGAAGCTTTCTTT.

V usage is TRBV10-3 and J usage is TRBJ1-3; no reliable D call. V gave up 0 bases and J gave up 0 bases, with 9 bases separating them. The germline CDR1 and CDR2 sequences are ENHRY and SYGVKD. This CDR3 is 16 amino acids long. The CDR3 spells CAISESGPRSGNTIYF. As DNA, the CDR3 is TGTGCCATCAGTGAGTCTGGGCCACGCTCTGGAAACACCATATATTTT.

The rearrangement links TRBV29-1 to TRBJ2-2; 8 nucleotides match TRBD1. The CDR3 covers 15 residues. Germline V gene data show CDR1 as SQVTM and CDR2 as ANQGSEA. V trimming: 3 bases; J trimming: 3 bases; junction bases outside the gene matches: 6. The CDR3 nucleotides are TGCAGCGTTGAGGGCGGCAGGGGGCACACCGGGGAGCTGTTTTTT. Protein product: CSVEGGRGHTGELFF.

The chain combines TRBV30 with TRBJ2-1; 7 positions agree with TRBD2. The CDR3 sequence is 14 residues long. Unmatched junction bases numbered 9, after V lost 1 base and J lost 9 bases. The V gene's germline CDR1 is GTSNPN and CDR2 SVGIG (reference sequence). CDR3 sequence: CAWSGLARGGEQFF. CDR3 bases: TGTGCCTGGAGTGGACTAGCACGGGGCGGTGAGCAGTTCTTC.

The V call is TRBV5-1, the J call TRBJ2-6; the D is unclear. Trimming pared 0 bases from V and 0 bases from J, leaving 7 bases between. The germline gives CDR1 SGHRS, CDR2 YFSETQ. This CDR3 spans 16 amino acids. For the CDR3, the DNA is TGCGCCAGCAGCTTGGGAGAGAACTCTGGGGCCAACGTCCTGACTTTC. Amino acids: CASSLGENSGANVLTF.

J is TRBJ2-7 and V is TRBV7-2; 11 bases match TRBD2. The germline gives CDR1 SGHTA, CDR2 FQGNSA. The CDR3 is 19 residues long. Unmatched junction bases numbered 13, after V lost 2 bases and J lost 1 base. The CDR3 coding sequence is TGTGCCAGCAGCTTATTCAATCCCCTTAGCGGGAGGGGATCCTACGAGCAGTACTTC. Protein product: CASSLFNPLSGRGSYEQYF.

This clone was found once. The V gene is TRBV19, the J gene TRBJ1-1; D possibly corresponds to TRBD1 (5 bases). The germline CDR1 and CDR2 sequences are LNHDA and SQIVND (reference sequence). V was clipped by 5 bases and J by 1 base, with 14 bases between them. The length of the CDR3 is 15 residues. The CDR3 here is CASSHRGGWNTEAFF. CDR3 coding DNA: TGTGCCAGTAGTCACCGGGGGGGTTGGAACACTGAAGCTTTCTTT.

This clone has more than one count but fewer than ten. The chain carries TRBV28 and TRBJ2-3; D ambiguous. Trimming cost V 1 base and J 1 base, with 6 bases left between them. The CDR3 runs to 14 residues. From germline, CDR1 is MDHEN and CDR2 SYDVKM. CDR3 sequence: CASSLLSGTDTQYF. As DNA, the CDR3 is TGTGCCAGCAGTTTATTGTCCGGCACAGATACGCAGTATTTT.

The rearrangement joins TRBV30 to TRBJ1-2; possibly TRBD1 for D (5 bases). With 0 bases removed from V and 2 bases from J, the gap between germline ends came to 13 bases. Germline CDR1 GTSNPN, CDR2 SVGIG (reference sequence). The CDR3 covers 15 residues. The CDR3 region has the DNA TGTGCCTGGAGTGTATCGGCGGGACGGAACTATGGCTACACCTTC. Residues: CAWSVSAGRNYGYTF.

This chain uses TRBV6-5 with TRBJ2-7; possibly TRBD2 for D (6 bases). In germline, CDR1 is MNHEY, CDR2 SVGAGI. CDR3 length: 12 residues. The V gene lost 6 bases and the J gene lost 7 bases, with 13 bases spanning the gap. The CDR3 reads CASRDGGGEQYF. The CDR3 bases are TGTGCCAGCAGAGATGGAGGAGGGGAGCAGTACTTC.

J is TRBJ1-5 and V is TRBV5-6, with D unresolved. The CDR3 has 14 residues. Deletions cut 0 bases from V and 4 bases from J, with 8 bases between. Germline V lookup: CDR1 SGHDT, CDR2 YYEEEE. The CDR3 bases are TGTGCCAGCAGCTTGGGACACCGAAATCAGCCCCAGCATTTT. This translates into CASSLGHRNQPQHF.

Comments on this clone: The junction departs from the called germline gene at one end, perhaps through a read error. The V and J genes are TRBV19 and TRBJ2-2, with D perhaps matching TRBD1 (6 bases). Per germline, CDR1 LNHDA and CDR2 SQIVND (reference sequence). CDR3 length: 16 residues. For the CDR3, the DNA is TGTGCCAGTTCAACCTTCCGACAGGTGAACAGCGGGGAGCTGTTTTTT. Translation: CASSTFRQVNSGELFF.

The rearrangement joins TRBV6-5 to TRBJ1-4; TRBD1 matches at 9 bases. The CDR3 runs to 14 residues. V was clipped by 6 bases and J by 5 bases; unmatched bases: 4. Germline CDR1 MNHEY, CDR2 SVGAGI. In DNA, the CDR3 is TGTGCCAGCAGGGGACAGGGTTCGAATGAAAAACTGTTTTTT. Translation gives CASRGQGSNEKLFF.

The chain carries TRBV30 and TRBJ2-2, with 9 positions matching TRBD1. The CDR3 has 16 amino acids. Germline CDR1 GTSNPN, CDR2 SVGIG (reference sequence). After removal of 7 bases from V and 3 bases from J, the junction contained 12 bases not matched to a gene. Here the CDR3 reads CAYETGTGSYTGELFF. The CDR3 DNA sequence: TGTGCCTATGAGACGGGGACAGGGAGTTACACCGGGGAGCTGTTTTTT.

The chain carries TRBV2 and TRBJ2-7; 9 positions agree with TRBD2. The CDR3 loop spans 17 amino acids. V shed 6 bases and J 1 base; nucleotides not matched to a gene: 13. The germline gives CDR1 SNHLY, CDR2 FYNNEI. The CDR3 here is CASREQGAGGNSYEQYF. The CDR3 DNA reads as TGTGCCAGCAGGGAGCAGGGAGCGGGGGGAAATTCCTACGAGCAGTACTTC.

This clone was counted once. The J gene is TRBJ2-3, the V gene TRBV30, with 7 bases that match TRBD2. The germline gives CDR1 GTSNPN, CDR2 SVGIG (reference sequence). The CDR3 has 13 amino acids. Trimming at V came to 4 bases and at J to 4 bases, leaving 5 bases not matched to a gene. The CDR3 nucleotides are TGTGCCTGGAACCTAGGACTAGCAGATACGCAGTATTTT. Translating gives CAWNLGLADTQYF.

The V and J genes are TRBV7-3 and TRBJ2-7; 8 nucleotides line up with TRBD2. This CDR3 comprises 16 residues. V shed 0 bases and J 2 bases; nucleotides not matched to a gene: 6. Germline CDR1 is SGHTA and CDR2 is FQGTGA. This CDR3 reads CASSLTPVGRAYEQYF. The CDR3 bases are TGTGCCAGCAGCTTAACCCCCGTCGGGAGGGCCTACGAGCAGTACTTC.

The chain uses TRBV24-1 and TRBJ2-1, with TRBD2 identical over 10 bases. CDR3 length: 15 amino acids. V shed 4 bases and J 6 bases; nucleotides not matched to a gene: 5. CDR1 is KGHDR, CDR2 SFDVKD, per germline. CDR3 nucleotide sequence: TGTGCCACCAGTGACCGAACTAGCGGGGTCAATGAGCAGTTCTTC. Its translation: CATSDRTSGVNEQFF.

V gene TRBV7-8 combines with J gene TRBJ2-1; 8 bases agree with TRBD1. J lost 5 bases, V lost 1 base, and 10 bases had no gene match. The CDR3 contains 17 residues. Germline CDR1 reads SGHVS; CDR2 reads FQNEAQ. The CDR3 reads CASSLDERQGLDNEQFF. CDR3 in DNA: TGTGCCAGCAGCTTAGACGAGAGACAGGGGCTAGACAATGAGCAGTTCTTC.

The V call is TRBV2, the J call TRBJ1-5, with 7 bases aligning to TRBD1. This CDR3 contains 16 residues. V lost 6 bases and J lost 1; bases outside the gene matches: 9. CDR1 SNHLY and CDR2 FYNNEI come from the germline V gene. The CDR3 sequence: CASREPGTDSNQPQHF. CDR3 DNA sequence: TGTGCCAGCAGGGAGCCCGGGACAGACAGCAATCAGCCCCAGCATTTT.

The CDR3 DNA reads as TGTGCCAGCAGTTACAACAGGGGGCTAGGGAACACTGAAGCTTTCTTT. Protein: CASSYNRGLGNTEAFF. The chain is built from TRBV6-5 and TRBJ1-1; TRBD1 matches at 9 bases. CDR1 MNHEY and CDR2 SVGAGI come from the germline V gene. The V gene end was trimmed by 2 bases and the J gene end by 1 base; junction bases not matched to a gene: 5. The length of the CDR3 is 16 residues.

The chain carries TRBV23-1 and TRBJ1-6, with TRBD1 matching over 7 bases. TRBV23-1 is placed among ORFs of uncertain function. V lost 0 bases and J lost 4; bases outside the gene matches: 6. This CDR3 is built from 17 residues. CDR3 amino acids: CASSQSFGTAYNSPLHF. DNA of the CDR3: TGCGCCAGCAGTCAATCTTTTGGGACAGCATATAATTCACCCCTCCACTTT.

This CDR3 reads CASSVATGVQETQYF. The CDR3 coding sequence is TGTGCCAGCAGCGTAGCTACCGGGGTCCAAGAGACCCAGTACTTC. The chain uses TRBV9 and TRBJ2-5, with D perhaps TRBD2 (5 bases). Trimming stripped 0 bases from V and 1 base from J, with 10 bases between. The CDR3 runs to 15 residues. Germline V CDR1 and CDR2: SGDLS, YYNGEE. The full variable domain, in which reference TRBV9 and TRBJ2-5 provide the parts outside the CDR3, is DSGVTQTPKHLITATGQRVTLRCSPRSGDLSVYWYQQSLDQGLQFLIQYYNGEERAKGNILERFSAQQFPDLHSELNLSSLELGDSALYFCASSVATGVQETQYFGPGTRLLVL.

CDR3 sequence reads: CASSPKGAGGKNIQYF. CDR3 nucleotide sequence: TGTGCCAGCTCACCGAAAGGGGCAGGGGGAAAAAACATTCAGTACTTC. The genes are TRBV18 and TRBJ2-4; 7 bases agree with TRBD1. CDR3 length: 16 residues. CDR1 KGHSH and CDR2 LQKENI come from the germline V gene. The ends lost 3 bases at V and 4 bases at J; junction bases unmatched: 9.

V gene TRBV19 combines with J gene TRBJ2-7; D is possibly TRBD2 (6 bases). The CDR3 covers 13 residues. V was trimmed by 5 bases and J by 4 bases, leaving 12 bases between them. Germline loops: CDR1 LNHDA, CDR2 SQIVND (reference sequence). CDR3: CASSVASEYEQYF. In nucleotides, the CDR3 is TGTGCCAGTAGTGTGGCTAGCGAGTACGAGCAGTACTTC.

This clone is a singleton in its sample. The chain uses TRBV6-5 and TRBJ2-1; D might be TRBD2 (6 bases). V was cut by 7 bases and J by 15 bases, with 22 bases left in between. Germline V gives CDR1 MNHEY, CDR2 SVGAGI. The CDR3 has 13 residues. The CDR3 DNA is TGTGCCAGCAATCTCTCCGGGACTCCAAGGCTGTTCTTC. Protein product: CASNLSGTPRLFF.